These 20 T cell receptor beta chains were sequenced from one sample in a study of human T cells and chemical hapten exposure. In TCRdb, the RACE reads were re-called with MiXCR into one record per CDR3 protein. The sample includes some 300,000 distinct CDR3 sequences, around 5.5% of them seen just once. The time point here: pre-sensitization, week 0. Stated treatment: therapeutic diphenylcyclopropenone sensitization with weekly scalp DPC. The sequencing used whole blood, collected in connection with sensitization to the hapten diphenylcyclopropenone (DPC). The receptors originated from a young woman with alopecia areata. Some clones in this sample may be carry-over from other donors' samples.

This clonotype was picked up many times. This chain uses TRBV7-2 with TRBJ2-5; D remains ambiguous. This CDR3 spans 13 amino acids. Germline CDR1 SGHTA, CDR2 FQGNSA. Trimming removed 5 bases at V and 5 bases at J, with 12 bases between. The CDR3 bases are TGTGCCAGCAGCCGAGAAGTCCAGGAGACCCAGTACTTC. Protein sequence: CASSREVQETQYF.

The chain combines TRBV28 with TRBJ2-4, with 11 bases fitting TRBD2. Germline V gives CDR1 MDHEN, CDR2 SYDVKM. CDR3 length: 12 amino acids. V trimming: 10 bases; J trimming: 9 bases; junction bases outside the gene matches: 5. CDR3 in DNA: TGTGCCACTACTAGCGGGGGAGGCATTCAGTACTTC. It translates to CATTSGGGIQYF.

The table lists this clonotype with a few counts. The chain carries TRBV6-5 and TRBJ2-7; 8 bases map to TRBD2. J gave up 0 bases and V 2 bases, and 6 bases lay outside the gene matches. CDR3 length equals 16 residues. Germline CDR1 MNHEY, CDR2 SVGAGI. CDR3 sequence: CASSYRGGVSSYEQYF. DNA of the CDR3: TGTGCCAGCAGTTACCGGGGGGGGGTTAGCTCCTACGAGCAGTACTTC.

This clonotype was counted between two and nine times. The rearrangement uses TRBV29-1 and TRBJ1-1; D possibly corresponds to TRBD1 (5 bases). V lost 3 bases and J 4 bases, leaving 12 bases between the germline ends. This CDR3 region has 13 residues. From germline, CDR1 is SQVTM and CDR2 ANQGSEA. The CDR3 is CSVDGQGGTEAFF. The DNA for the CDR3 is TGCAGCGTTGATGGGCAGGGCGGCACTGAAGCTTTCTTT.

This clonotype was recorded many times. The chain employs TRBV6-2 or TRBV6-3 and TRBJ1-1; D remains unclear. The germline V and J ends were trimmed by 5 bases and 4 bases, with 17 bases remaining between them. The CDR3 loop spans 15 amino acids. Germline CDR1 and CDR2: MNHEY and SVGEGT. The CDR3 loop is CASSVHSFSGTEAFF. Written as DNA, the CDR3 is TGTGCCAGCAGTGTCCACAGCTTTTCGGGCACTGAAGCTTTCTTT.

This clonotype has only a few counts. CDR3 in DNA: TGTGCCAGTAGTATAGCCGGGGGGGAGACGAAAACGCAGTATTTT. It encodes CASSIAGGETKTQYF. The chain couples TRBV19 to TRBJ2-3; 8 bases are shared with TRBD2. Germline V gene data show CDR1 as LNHDA and CDR2 as SQIVND (reference sequence). V lost 1 base and J lost 9; bases outside the gene matches: 9. CDR3 size: 15 residues.

This chain connects TRBV6-6 to TRBJ1-4; TRBD1 aligns across 7 bases. The germline V gene encodes CDR1 MNHNY and CDR2 SVGAGI (reference sequence). This CDR3 contains 15 residues. The junction had 8 bases not matched to a gene; V was cut back by 6 bases and J by 4 bases. CDR3: CASSRGGSVNEKLFF. CDR3 nucleotides: TGTGCCAGCAGCAGGGGGGGGTCCGTTAATGAAAAACTGTTTTTT.

This clonotype has more than one count but fewer than ten. This chain uses TRBV10-3 with TRBJ1-2; maybe TRBD1 (5 bases). V shed 6 bases and J shed 3 bases, with 11 bases lying between them. The CDR3 spans 13 residues. Per germline, CDR1 ENHRY and CDR2 SYGVKD. The CDR3 DNA is TGTGCCATCAGGAGGGAAGGGGACTATGGCTACACCTTC. This sequence encodes CAIRREGDYGYTF.

This clonotype has at least ten counts. The chain carries TRBV12-3 or TRBV12-4 and TRBJ2-7; D tentatively fits TRBD1 or TRBD2 (7 bases each). Trimming stripped 2 bases from V and 5 bases from J, with 13 bases between. The CDR3 is 14 residues long. CDR3: CASSLISGGDEQYF. CDR3 sequence (DNA): TGTGCCAGCAGTTTAATTTCAGGGGGGGACGAGCAGTACTTC.

This clonotype has only a few counts. The chain couples TRBV4-3 to TRBJ1-2; no reliable D call. The CDR3 is made up of 14 amino acids. The germline CDR1 and CDR2 sequences are LGHNA and YSLEER. Trimming took 3 bases from V and 2 from J, leaving 10 bases between them. The CDR3 protein is CASSQQDGNYGYTF. DNA for the CDR3: TGCGCCAGCAGCCAGCAGGACGGGAACTATGGCTACACCTTC.

This clonotype was detected only a few times. V is TRBV4-3 and J is TRBJ1-4; D gene ambiguous. Per the germline V gene, CDR1 is LGHNA and CDR2 is YSLEER. This CDR3 region has 15 residues. Trimming removed 4 bases from V and 5 bases from J, with 14 bases in between. The CDR3 coding sequence is TGCGCCAGCAGCCGAGTGCCCTTAGCGAATGAAAAACTGTTTTTT. It codes for CASSRVPLANEKLFF.

This clonotype was counted ten times or more. The chain carries TRBV28 and TRBJ1-5; maybe TRBD1 (5 bases). Germline CDR1 MDHEN, CDR2 SYDVKM. The CDR3 is made up of 14 amino acids. V lost 3 bases, J lost 4 bases, and 10 bases lay in between. The CDR3 sequence is CASSLGDLNQPQHF. In nucleotides, the CDR3 is TGTGCCAGCAGTTTGGGGGACCTAAATCAGCCCCAGCATTTT.

The rearrangement links TRBV7-2 to TRBJ1-1; TRBD1 is a possible D gene (5 bases). This CDR3 has 13 residues. Germline loops: CDR1 SGHTA, CDR2 FQGNSA. The V and J ends lost 4 bases and 8 bases respectively, with 14 bases between them. DNA of the CDR3: TGTGCCAGCAGCTCACAGGTGGGGATGGAAGCTTTCTTT. This sequence encodes CASSSQVGMEAFF. The whole variable domain, remainder taken from reference TRBV7-2 and TRBJ1-1, is GAGVSQSPSNKVTEKGKDVELRCDPISGHTALYWYRQSLGQGLEFLIYFQGNSAPDKSGLPSDRFSAERTGGSVSTLTIQRTQQEDSAVYLCASSSQVGMEAFFGQGTRLTVV.

This rearrangement joins TRBV7-2 to TRBJ2-7; 9 nucleotides agree with TRBD1. Germline trimming cut 5 bases from V and 4 bases from J; bases unmatched to any gene: 15. Germline-derived CDR1 and CDR2 are SGHTA and FQGNSA. This CDR3 is built from 17 residues. The CDR3 sequence: CASSKHLSGQGMYEQYF. The CDR3 DNA reads TGTGCCAGCAGCAAACATTTATCGGGACAGGGTATGTACGAGCAGTACTTC.

V usage is TRBV3-1 and J usage is TRBJ2-1; no firm D call. In germline, CDR1 is LGHDT, CDR2 YNNKEL (reference sequence). The CDR3 has 14 residues. The V and J ends lost 2 bases and 3 bases respectively, with 8 bases between them. The CDR3 protein is CASSQMRHYNEQFF. The CDR3 coding sequence is TGTGCCAGCAGCCAAATGCGGCACTACAATGAGCAGTTCTTC.

The sample holds many counts of this clonotype. The chain carries TRBV29-1 and TRBJ2-5; the D call may be TRBD1 or TRBD2 (5 bases each). CDR1 and CDR2 (germline): SQVTM, ANQGSEA. CDR3 length: 13 amino acids. V was cut by 6 bases and J by 5 bases, with 16 bases left in between. Here the CDR3 reads CSVEGRSTETQYF. CDR3 coding DNA: TGCAGCGTCGAGGGGCGAAGCACGGAGACCCAGTACTTC.

The CDR3 DNA is TGTGCCAGCAAAACTGGGGCCACTCATTACAATGAGCAGTTCTTC. Its translation is CASKTGATHYNEQFF. The chain joins TRBV28 to TRBJ2-1; D possibly corresponds to TRBD1 (5 bases). The CDR3 sequence is 15 residues long. Germline CDR1 MDHEN, CDR2 SYDVKM. Trimming pared 7 bases from V and 4 bases from J, leaving 17 bases between. The whole variable domain, remainder taken from reference TRBV28 and TRBJ2-1, is DVKVTQSSRYLVKRTGEKVFLECVQDMDHENMFWYRQDPGLGLRLIYFSYDVKMKEKGDIPEGYSVSREKKERFSLILESASTNQTSMYLCASKTGATHYNEQFFGPGTRLTVL.

This clonotype was seen a few times. The rearrangement uses TRBV5-6 and TRBJ2-3; D perhaps matches TRBD2 (5 bases). Germline loops: CDR1 SGHDT, CDR2 YYEEEE. CDR3 length: 14 residues. V shed 0 bases and J shed 8 bases, with 13 bases lying between them. The chain's CDR3 is CASSLGPLEGTQYF. CDR3 in DNA: TGTGCCAGCAGCTTGGGGCCCCTAGAGGGTACGCAGTATTTT.

This clonotype was detected many times. The CDR3, as DNA: TGTGCCAGCAGCCCCTGGGACAGGGCAACGTACGAGCAGTACTTC. Protein: CASSPWDRATYEQYF. The chain links TRBV7-6 to TRBJ2-7; 9 bases are shared with TRBD1. With V trimmed by 5 bases and J by 4 bases, 9 bases remained unmatched. The germline V gene has CDR1 SGHVS and CDR2 FNYEAQ. The CDR3 is 15 residues long.

In this sample, this clonotype turned up many times. V is TRBV7-2 and J is TRBJ2-6; 7 bases line up with TRBD1. CDR1 is SGHTA and CDR2 is FQGNSA in the germline V gene. Unmatched junction bases numbered 16, after V lost 1 base and J lost 4 bases. The CDR3 is 20 residues long. CDR3 in DNA: TGTGCCAGCAGCTTAGGCTTAGGGGGCGAGTCCAGGAGCGGGGCCAACGTCCTGACTTTC. This encodes CASSLGLGGESRSGANVLTF.